A single sample gave rise to the 6 T cell receptor beta chains below, sequenced in a study of T cell clones after liver transplantation. Clones were sequenced by immunoSEQ multiplex PCR, and TCRdb holds only the in-frame ones, with some missing. This repertoire shows around 77,000 clones, about four fifths found once; its top ten account for roughly 0.87%. The sample in question was CD4+ T cells from blood, obtained 12 months after liver transplant. These receptors were taken from a human patient who received a liver transplant. Some T cells may possibly be graft donor cells.

The gene calls are TRBV6-5 and TRBJ1-1, with D uncertain. This CDR3 has 14 residues. Germline CDR1 reads MNHEY; CDR2 reads SVGAGI. V was shortened by 0 bases and J by 6 bases, with 11 bases between the two germline ends. CDR3 sequence reads: CASSYSGVKAEAFF. In DNA form, the CDR3 reads TGTGCCAGCAGTTACTCAGGAGTTAAAGCTGAAGCTTTCTTT.

The chain joins TRBV28 to TRBJ1-2; TRBD1 matches 10 bases. Trimming took 8 bases from V and 7 from J; bases not matched to a gene: 13. This CDR3 has 15 residues. Germline CDR1 is MDHEN and CDR2 is SYDVKM. CDR3 residues: CASERQGARSSGYTF. CDR3 in DNA: TGTGCCAGCGAACGACAGGGGGCGCGTTCCTCTGGCTACACCTTC.

This rearrangement joins TRBV5-1 to TRBJ2-5, with D perhaps assigned TRBD1 or TRBD2 (5 bases each). Per germline, CDR1 SGHRS and CDR2 YFSETQ. V dropped 3 bases and J dropped 5 bases, with 20 bases sitting between them. The CDR3 has 16 residues. CDR3 loop: CASSWKGQGWGETQYF. For the CDR3, the DNA is TGCGCCAGCAGCTGGAAGGGGCAGGGTTGGGGGGAGACCCAGTACTTC.

V gene TRBV14 combines with J gene TRBJ2-5; 8 nucleotides align to TRBD2. The CDR3 length is 17 residues. V lost 4 bases to trimming and J lost 2 bases; unmatched junction nucleotides: 12. Germline loops: CDR1 SGHDN, CDR2 FVKESK. The CDR3 nucleotides read TGTGCCAGCAGCCCCCTCGGCGGGAGGACGATTCAAGAGACCCAGTACTTC. Residues: CASSPLGGRTIQETQYF.

This clone turned up a few times. The CDR3 sequence: CASSLATGDSYEQYF. CDR3 DNA sequence: TGTGCCAGCAGCTTAGCTACGGGTGACTCCTACGAGCAGTACTTC. The rearrangement joins TRBV7-9 to TRBJ2-7, with D hard to call. CDR3 length: 15 residues. Germline CDR1 SEHNR, CDR2 FQNEAQ (reference sequence). Trimming cost V 0 bases and J 0 bases, with 9 bases left between them.

The V gene is TRBV9, the J gene TRBJ2-1, with 7 bases aligning to TRBD2. The CDR3 runs 15 residues. Per germline, CDR1 SGDLS and CDR2 YYNGEE. J was trimmed by 5 bases and V by 0 bases; bases with no gene match: 5. The CDR3 DNA reads TGTGCCAGCAGCGTAGGAGCGGGGACCCACAATGAGCAGTTCTTC. Translated, it gives CASSVGAGTHNEQFF.